Listed below are T cell receptor beta chains from one sample, sequenced in a study of cytomegalovirus exposure and HLA in healthy donors. The protocol was immunoSEQ multiplex PCR, while the TCRdb copy is restricted to in-frame clones and leaves out a portion. The listing records just over 200,000 clones. The sequenced sample consisted of PBMCs. These receptors came from a girl aged 2 to 10 in good health and CMV-seropositive. CDR3s include the opening cysteine and the closing phenylalanine or tryptophan.

V: TRBV11-2
J: TRBJ2-7
CDR3: CASSSFGLAGNSPYEQYF

V: TRBV5-1
J: TRBJ2-7
CDR3: CASSPRTSGSYEQYF

V: TRBV4-2
J: TRBJ2-1
CDR3: CASSQAVLGLAGNEQFF

V: TRBV28
J: TRBJ2-7
CDR3: CASRQSGTISSYEQYF

V: TRBV7-7
J: TRBJ2-5
CDR3: CASSLGLAGGGETQYF

V: TRBV29-1
J: TRBJ2-1
CDR3: CSGRQGREQFF

V: TRBV5-1
J: TRBJ2-7
CDR3: CASSPPGGTSPREQYF

V: TRBV27
J: TRBJ1-4
CDR3: CASSSSPGQAGGLDEKLFF

V: TRBV28
J: TRBJ2-7
CDR3: CASSFRGRLAGGEQYF

V: TRBV29-1
J: TRBJ1-4
CDR3: CSVAGDNEKLFF

V: TRBV9
J: TRBJ1-2
CDR3: CASNKIELQVADGYTF

V: TRBV10-3
J: .
CDR3: CAISLTGDEQYF

V: TRBV4-1
J: TRBJ2-2
CDR3: CASSPSGGRPTGELFF

V: TRBV5-4
J: TRBJ1-1
CDR3: CASSLDPRGEAFF

V: TRBV29-1
J: TRBJ2-1
CDR3: CSVGALGNEQFF

V: TRBV14
J: TRBJ2-5
CDR3: CASNPKGTSGENRLREAQYF

V: TRBV5-1
J: TRBJ1-1
CDR3: CASSRDSLNTEAFF